Each of the 25 T cell receptor beta chains below was sequenced from the same sample in a study of blood T cell repertoires in COVID-19. The repertoire was sequenced with immunoSEQ multiplex PCR; TCRdb's copy has only in-frame clones and lacks some. The data contain 60,000 to 90,000 clones, roughly 84% of them seen just once; the ten biggest clones take up under 25%. Sequenced input: peripheral blood. The origin of the receptors is a woman aged 45 to 65 with acute or convalescent COVID-19.

The chain employs TRBV7-8 and TRBJ2-2; no clear D. V was cut by 3 bases and J by 0 bases, with 5 bases left in between. The germline V gene encodes CDR1 SGHVS and CDR2 FQNEAQ. CDR3 length equals 14 residues. The CDR3 DNA is TGTGCCAGCAGCTTTAAGCCGAACACCGGGGAGCTGTTTTTT. This codes for CASSFKPNTGELFF. The full variable domain, completed using reference TRBV7-8 and TRBJ2-2, is GAGVSQSPRYKVAKRGQDVALRCDPISGHVSLFWYQQALGQGPEFLTYFQNEAQLDKSGLPSDRFFAERPEGSVSTLKIQRTQQEDSAVYLCASSFKPNTGELFFGEGSRLTVL.

The chain recombines TRBV28 with TRBJ2-7; 9 bases map to TRBD1. This CDR3 is 14 amino acids long. Germline CDR1 reads MDHEN; CDR2 reads SYDVKM. V dropped 8 bases and J dropped 5; count of bases not matched to a gene: 10. Here the CDR3 DNA reads TGTGCCAGCGTTATACAGGGGGCGAAGAACGAGCAGTACTTC. It is translated as CASVIQGAKNEQYF.

The genes are TRBV5-6 and TRBJ2-1, with 10 nucleotides matching TRBD2. The V gene end was trimmed by 0 bases and the J gene end by 4 bases; junction bases not matched to a gene: 1. This CDR3 contains 15 residues. Germline loops: CDR1 SGHDT, CDR2 YYEEEE. CDR3 in amino acids: CASSLGTSGYNEQFF. CDR3 sequence (DNA): TGTGCCAGCAGCTTGGGGACTAGCGGATACAATGAGCAGTTCTTC.

J is TRBJ1-6 and V is TRBV3-1 (or the pseudogene TRBV3-2); 7 bases map to TRBD1. CDR1 is LGHDT and CDR2 is YNNKEL in the germline V gene (reference sequence). The CDR3 covers 12 residues. V trimming: 10 bases; J trimming: 10 bases; junction bases outside the gene matches: 7. This chain's CDR3 is CATGTAASPLHF. CDR3 sequence (DNA): TGTGCCACCGGGACAGCCGCCTCACCCCTCCACTTT.

This rearrangement joins TRBV5-4 to TRBJ2-5; 12 nucleotides align to TRBD2. With 4 bases clipped from V and 5 bases from J, the junction kept 6 bases outside the gene matches. This CDR3 is built from 15 residues. CDR1 and CDR2 from the germline V gene are SGHNT and YYREEE (reference sequence). CDR3 coding DNA: TGTGCCAGCAGCGCTAGCGGGAGGGAGTGGGAGACCCAGTACTTC. It translates to CASSASGREWETQYF.

The chain employs TRBV9 and TRBJ2-3, with D possibly TRBD2 on 7 matching bases. The V end lost 0 bases, the J end lost 1 base, and 9 bases lay between the germline ends. Germline lookup yields CDR1 SGDLS and CDR2 YYNGEE. The CDR3 consists of 15 residues. CDR3 coding DNA: TGTGCCAGCAGCGTAGGGGGGGGCGGCACAGATACGCAGTATTTT. This encodes CASSVGGGGTDTQYF.

The chain has TRBV28 and TRBJ2-4; 7 positions agree with TRBD1. The germline CDR1 and CDR2 sequences are MDHEN and SYDVKM. This CDR3 has 14 residues. Trimming took 6 bases from V and 5 from J; bases not matched to a gene: 7. The CDR3 DNA is TGTGCCAGCAGGGGGTCCGGGACAGAAAACATTCAGTACTTC. Its protein is CASRGSGTENIQYF. Full variable domain (remainder filled in from reference TRBV28 and TRBJ2-4): DVKVTQSSRYLVKRTGEKVFLECVQDMDHENMFWYRQDPGLGLRLIYFSYDVKMKEKGDIPEGYSVSREKKERFSLILESASTNQTSMYLCASRGSGTENIQYFGAGTRLSVL.

The chain uses TRBV9 and TRBJ1-3; 7 bases map to TRBD1. Germline-derived CDR1 and CDR2 are SGDLS and YYNGEE. The CDR3 runs 16 residues. Trimming took 4 bases from V and 4 from J; bases not matched to a gene: 11. The CDR3 region is CASSITPTGSGNTIYF. The CDR3 DNA reads as TGTGCCAGCAGCATAACCCCGACAGGGTCAGGAAACACCATATATTTT. The entire variable domain, with the rest obtained from reference TRBV9 and TRBJ1-3, is as follows: DSGVTQTPKHLITATGQRVTLRCSPRSGDLSVYWYQQSLDQGLQFLIQYYNGEERAKGNILERFSAQQFPDLHSELNLSSLELGDSALYFCASSITPTGSGNTIYFGEGSWLTVV.

The CDR3 DNA reads TGCGCCAGCAGCCAAGAGGCAGGGGGGACTAATGAAAAACTGTTTTTT. Translated: CASSQEAGGTNEKLFF. This chain connects TRBV4-1 to TRBJ1-4, with 7 positions matching TRBD1. Trimming removed 0 bases from V and 2 bases from J; junction bases left unmatched: 3. Germline-derived CDR1 and CDR2 are MGHRA and YSYEKL. The CDR3 is made up of 16 amino acids.

This sequence joins TRBV10-3 and TRBJ2-5; 12 bases fit TRBD2. The CDR3 sequence is 14 residues long. Germline V gives CDR1 ENHRY, CDR2 SYGVKD. For the CDR3, the DNA is TGTGCTACTCGACTAGCGGGAGAAGGTGAGACCCAGTACTTC. This sequence encodes CATRLAGEGETQYF.

This chain links TRBV3-1 (or the pseudogene TRBV3-2) with TRBJ2-7, with 11 positions matching TRBD2. V shed 1 base, J shed 0 bases, and the junction held 8 bases outside the gene matches. The CDR3 contains 18 residues. Germline CDR1 and CDR2: LGHDT and YNNKEL (reference sequence). The CDR3 bases are TGTGCCAGCAGCCAAGGTGCTAGCGGGGGGCCCAGCTCCTACGAGCAGTACTTC. It yields the protein CASSQGASGGPSSYEQYF.

The chain combines TRBV4-1 with TRBJ1-2; TRBD1 aligns across 7 bases. Losses at the gene ends were 2 bases for V and 4 bases for J; bases not matched to a gene: 10. The CDR3 extends over 16 amino acids. Germline V lookup: CDR1 MGHRA, CDR2 YSYEKL. CDR3 region: CASSQNSQGTAYGYTF. As DNA, the CDR3 is TGCGCCAGCAGCCAAAACTCCCAAGGGACAGCCTATGGCTACACCTTC.

The V call is TRBV11-3, the J call TRBJ1-1; TRBD1 aligns across 8 bases. This CDR3 is built from 13 residues. Germline trimming cut 3 bases from V and 4 bases from J; bases unmatched to any gene: 1. In germline, CDR1 is SGHNT, CDR2 YENEEA. This CDR3 reads CASSFRGLTEAFF. The CDR3, as DNA: TGTGCCAGCAGCTTCAGGGGGCTCACTGAAGCTTTCTTT.

The chain employs TRBV19 and TRBJ2-3; 13 bases line up with TRBD2. CDR1 and CDR2 from the germline V gene are LNHDA and SQIVND (reference sequence). The trim removed 5 bases at V and 10 bases at J, leaving 12 bases unmatched. The CDR3 is 16 amino acids. Written as DNA, the CDR3 is TGTGCCAGTAGTGCCGGGACTAGCGGGGATAGATATGCGCAGTATTTT. Translation gives CASSAGTSGDRYAQYF.

CDR3 DNA sequence: TGTGCCAGCTCATCGGGACTCGCCGGAGGCGAGCAGTACTTC. It codes for CASSSGLAGGEQYF. The J gene is TRBJ2-7, the V gene TRBV18; perhaps TRBD2 as D (6 bases). The length of the CDR3 is 14 residues. CDR1 is KGHSH and CDR2 is LQKENI in the germline V gene. V was cut by 5 bases and J by 6 bases, with 17 bases left in between.

The rearrangement uses TRBV29-1 and TRBJ1-2, with TRBD1 as a possible D gene (5 bases). The CDR3 has 13 residues. Germline V lookup: CDR1 SQVTM, CDR2 ANQGSEA. The CDR3 DNA follows: TGCGGATTTTTGGGGGGAACCAACTATGGCTACACCTTC. Amino acids: CGFLGGTNYGYTF.

The V gene is TRBV29-1, the J gene TRBJ2-4; 8 nucleotides agree with TRBD1. V was clipped by 6 bases and J by 6 bases; unmatched bases: 4. Germline lookup yields CDR1 SQVTM and CDR2 ANQGSEA. The CDR3 sequence is 12 residues long. CDR3 DNA sequence: TGCAGCGTCGTCCAGGGGGCAAACATTCAGTACTTC. It encodes CSVVQGANIQYF.

The gene calls are TRBV4-3 and TRBJ1-1; D remains ambiguous. Germline CDR1 LGHNA, CDR2 YSLEER. This CDR3 region has 15 residues. V shed 0 bases and J shed 3 bases, with 11 bases lying between them. This chain's CDR3 is CASSQDLRVHTEAFF. The CDR3 DNA sequence: TGCGCCAGCAGCCAAGATCTGAGGGTCCACACTGAAGCTTTCTTT.

This chain connects TRBV5-1 to TRBJ2-2, with unresolved D. V lost 4 bases and J lost 5, with 6 bases in between. The CDR3 runs to 12 residues. Per germline, CDR1 SGHRS and CDR2 YFSETQ. Here the CDR3 DNA reads TGCGCCAGCAGCCCAGGTACCGGGGAGCTGTTTTTT. This codes for CASSPGTGELFF. The variable domain in full, with the rest retrieved from reference TRBV5-1 and TRBJ2-2, is KAGVTQTPRYLIKTRGQQVTLSCSPISGHRSVSWYQQTPGQGLQFLFEYFSETQRNKGNFPGRFSGRQFSNSRSEMNVSTLELGDSALYLCASSPGTGELFFGEGSRLTVL.

CDR3 sequence (DNA): TGTGCCAGCAGTGGTACAGTTCTTGTCGGCAATGAGCAGTTCTTC. This codes for CASSGTVLVGNEQFF. The chain carries TRBV2 and TRBJ2-1; D remains ambiguous. Trimming left V 4 bases short and J 6 bases short, with 16 bases between. The CDR3 runs 15 residues. Germline values: CDR1 SNHLY, CDR2 FYNNEI.

CDR3: CASSLSTGANTEAFF. CDR3 coding DNA: TGTGCCAGCAGCCTCTCGACAGGGGCGAACACTGAAGCTTTCTTT. V gene TRBV3-1 (or the pseudogene TRBV3-2) combines with J gene TRBJ1-1, with 8 bases aligning to TRBD1. V shed 4 bases and J 1 base; nucleotides not matched to a gene: 5. CDR1 and CDR2 from the germline V gene are LGHDT and YNNKEL (reference sequence). The CDR3 has 15 residues.

The chain has TRBV11-2 and TRBJ2-7; 8 bases are a match to TRBD2. Trimming cost V 4 bases and J 7 bases; bases outside gene matches: 9. The germline CDR1 and CDR2 sequences are SGHAT and FQNNGV. The CDR3 runs to 14 residues. The CDR3 sequence is CASSWRGAEWEQYF. The CDR3 DNA reads as TGTGCCAGCAGCTGGCGGGGGGCCGAGTGGGAGCAGTACTTC.

The chain joins TRBV6-5 to TRBJ2-5; TRBD2 might be the D (6 bases). Looked up from germline, CDR1 is MNHEY and CDR2 is SVGAGI. V was trimmed by 8 bases and J by 4 bases, leaving 14 bases between them. CDR3 length: 13 residues. The CDR3 reads CASPHPAGETQYF. Written as DNA, the CDR3 is TGTGCCAGCCCCCATCCAGCGGGAGAGACCCAGTACTTC.

This clone has only one observation. CDR3 in amino acids: CASSWPSGPTDTQYF. The CDR3 nucleotides are TGTGCCAGTAGTTGGCCTAGCGGACCCACAGATACGCAGTATTTT. The chain is built from TRBV19 and TRBJ2-3; 7 positions match TRBD2. Trimming took 5 bases from V and 2 from J; bases not matched to a gene: 7. CDR1 is LNHDA, CDR2 SQIVND, per germline (reference sequence). This CDR3 has 15 amino acids.

In its sample, this clone was seen once. J is TRBJ1-5 and V is TRBV19; TRBD1 agrees at 7 bases. This CDR3 comprises 15 residues. V shed 6 bases and J 2 bases; nucleotides not matched to a gene: 7. Germline V lookup: CDR1 LNHDA, CDR2 SQIVND (reference sequence). In DNA form, the CDR3 reads TGTGCCAGTAGACAAGACAGGGTAGGCAATCAGCCCCAGCATTTT. This translates into CASRQDRVGNQPQHF. The full variable domain, in which reference TRBV19 and TRBJ1-5 provide the parts outside the CDR3, is DGGITQSPKYLFRKEGQNVTLSCEQNLNHDAMYWYRQDPGQGLRLIYYSQIVNDFQKGDIAEGYSVSREKKESFPLTVTSAQKNPTAFYLCASRQDRVGNQPQHFGDGTRLSIL.